The 20 T cell receptor beta chains reported below all come from one sample, sequenced in a study of cytomegalovirus exposure and HLA in healthy donors. Primers for the PCR totalled 60 Vbeta and 13 Jbeta. Sequencing used immunoSEQ multiplex PCR; TCRdb keeps in-frame clones, though not all of them. The sample comprises roughly 100,000 clones, around 76% of which are singletons, and 8.2% rests with the top ten. Source material: PBMCs. These receptor sequences come from a man aged 35 to 55 in good health and CMV-seropositive.

The rearrangement uses TRBV28 and TRBJ1-1, with 7 bases that match TRBD1. The V gene's germline CDR1 is MDHEN and CDR2 SYDVKM. This CDR3 is built from 14 residues. J was trimmed by 5 bases and V by 3 bases; bases with no gene match: 6. Written as DNA, the CDR3 is TGTGCCAGCAGTTTGCCCGGGACAGCGACTGAAGCTTTCTTT. Translating gives CASSLPGTATEAFF.

This clone was observed a single time. This chain uses TRBV11-2 with TRBJ1-1, with 10 positions matching TRBD1. CDR3 length: 13 amino acids. Germline V gives CDR1 SGHAT, CDR2 FQNNGV. Unmatched junction bases numbered 3, after V lost 3 bases and J lost 8 bases. CDR3 in amino acids: CASSFGTGEEAFF. The CDR3 region has the DNA TGTGCCAGCAGCTTCGGGACAGGGGAGGAAGCTTTCTTT.

Regarding this clone: This specimen includes other DNA sequences encoding the same CDR3. The J gene is TRBJ2-5, the V gene TRBV9; 7 bases fit TRBD1. This CDR3 has 14 amino acids. Per the germline V gene, CDR1 is SGDLS and CDR2 is YYNGEE. Germline trimming cut 2 bases from V and 3 bases from J; bases unmatched to any gene: 4. CDR3 coding DNA: TGTGCCAGCAGCGTCCAAGGGGGCGAAGAGACCCAGTACTTC. Amino acid sequence: CASSVQGGEETQYF.

The chain carries TRBV10-2 and TRBJ1-2, with D tentatively TRBD1 (6 bases). The V and J ends lost 3 bases and 4 bases respectively, with 12 bases between them. CDR1 and CDR2 (germline): WSHSY, SAAADI. There are 14 residues in the CDR3. CDR3 residues: CASSDSQGTYGYTF. The CDR3 DNA sequence: TGCGCCAGCAGTGATAGTCAGGGGACCTATGGCTACACCTTC.

This sequence joins TRBV6-1 and TRBJ2-5; 10 nucleotides agree with TRBD2. This CDR3 comprises 17 residues. The J segment lost 3 bases and the V segment lost 4 bases, leaving 11 bases of the junction unmatched. In germline, CDR1 is MNHNS, CDR2 SASEGT. The CDR3 sequence: CASSGRGLAVIEETQYF. The CDR3 DNA is TGTGCCAGCAGTGGCCGCGGACTAGCGGTCATAGAAGAGACCCAGTACTTC.

The table lists this clone with a count of one. This chain joins TRBV7-6 and TRBJ2-1; 10 bases are a match to TRBD2. V was clipped by 3 bases and J by 2 bases; unmatched bases: 1. From germline, CDR1 is SGHVS and CDR2 FNYEAQ. The CDR3 is 15 amino acids. CDR3 amino acids: CASSFSGGPYNEQFF. CDR3 sequence (DNA): TGTGCCAGCAGCTTTAGCGGGGGGCCCTACAATGAGCAGTTCTTC.

Comment on this clone: Other DNA sequences in the same sample also yield this CDR3. The V call is TRBV15, the J call TRBJ2-7; weak D call: TRBD2 (6 bases). The CDR3 loop spans 17 amino acids. Germline V gives CDR1 LNHNV, CDR2 YYDKDF (reference sequence). The V end lost 0 bases, the J end lost 3 bases, and 18 bases lay between the germline ends. CDR3 DNA: TGTGCCACCAGCAGAGATATCGGACTACGACGTAACTACGAGCAGTACTTC. This encodes CATSRDIGLRRNYEQYF.

The chain combines TRBV7-9 with TRBJ1-1; unclear D gene. Germline-derived CDR1 and CDR2 are SEHNR and FQNEAQ (reference sequence). This CDR3 has 15 amino acids. With 5 bases removed from V and 3 bases from J, the gap between germline ends came to 16 bases. CDR3 sequence (DNA): TGTGCCAGCAGCCCCCGGGAAGGGAGCGACACTGAAGCTTTCTTT. Encoded protein: CASSPREGSDTEAFF.

The rearrangement uses TRBV6-6 and TRBJ2-7, with 11 bases aligning to TRBD1. This CDR3 contains 14 residues. Germline lookup yields CDR1 MNHNY and CDR2 SVGAGI (reference sequence). With V trimmed by 6 bases and J by 4 bases, 5 bases remained unmatched. CDR3 protein: CASSLDRGLYEQYF. CDR3 coding DNA: TGTGCCAGCAGCTTGGACAGGGGGCTGTACGAGCAGTACTTC.

Here the CDR3 reads CASSQGPGTGYLNEQFF. DNA of the CDR3: TGTGCCAGCAGCCAAGGTCCCGGGACAGGATACCTCAATGAGCAGTTCTTC. The chain combines TRBV4-2 with TRBJ2-1; TRBD1 agrees at 8 bases. Per the germline V gene, CDR1 is LGHNA and CDR2 is YNFKEQ. This CDR3 region has 17 residues. J lost 6 bases, V lost 1 base, and 11 bases had no gene match.

The rearrangement uses TRBV9 and TRBJ2-3; 7 bases agree with TRBD2. The germline V gene encodes CDR1 SGDLS and CDR2 YYNGEE. The CDR3 has 16 amino acids. Unmatched junction bases numbered 8, after V lost 4 bases and J lost 0 bases. CDR3 protein: CASSPRTSASTDTQYF. For the CDR3, the DNA is TGTGCCAGCAGCCCCCGTACTAGCGCGAGCACAGATACGCAGTATTTT. Filled out from reference TRBV9 and TRBJ2-3, the complete variable domain reads DSGVTQTPKHLITATGQRVTLRCSPRSGDLSVYWYQQSLDQGLQFLIQYYNGEERAKGNILERFSAQQFPDLHSELNLSSLELGDSALYFCASSPRTSASTDTQYFGPGTRLTVL.

The chain recombines TRBV18 with TRBJ2-7; D remains ambiguous. The CDR3 is 13 residues long. Germline-derived CDR1 and CDR2 are KGHSH and LQKENI. Trimming took 0 bases from V and 1 from J, leaving 4 bases between them. The DNA of the CDR3 is TGTGCCAGCTCACCACCCGGGTCCTACGAGCAGTACTTC. Encoded protein: CASSPPGSYEQYF. Full variable domain (remainder filled in from reference TRBV18 and TRBJ2-7): NAGVMQNPRHLVRRRGQEARLRCSPMKGHSHVYWYRQLPEEGLKFMVYLQKENIIDESGMPKERFSAEFPKEGPSILRIQQVVRGDSAAYFCASSPPGSYEQYFGPGTRLTVT.

The chain carries TRBV19 and TRBJ2-7, with D unresolved. The ends were cut back, 2 bases at V and 3 bases at J, with 8 bases in the middle. CDR3 length: 13 amino acids. Germline V gene lookup returns CDR1 LNHDA and CDR2 SQIVND (reference sequence). The CDR3 bases are TGTGCCAGTAGTATAATACACCGCTACGAGCAGTACTTC. As protein: CASSIIHRYEQYF.

For this clone: Relative to the germline gene, one junction end is altered; a read error may explain this. The chain uses TRBV11-3 and TRBJ2-5; weak D call: TRBD2 (5 bases). The CDR3 consists of 12 residues. Germline V gene data show CDR1 as SGHNT and CDR2 as YENEEA. The CDR3 loop reads CASSKERGIIHF. Written as DNA, the CDR3 is TGTGCCAGCAGCAAAGAGAGAGGGATAATCCACTTC.

The V and J genes are TRBV28 and TRBJ2-7, with a tentative D call TRBD2 (5 bases). Germline V gives CDR1 MDHEN, CDR2 SYDVKM. The CDR3 totals 13 residues. Trimming left V 8 bases short and J 4 bases short, with 15 bases between. CDR3 in amino acids: CASHRSGAYEQYF. CDR3 nucleotide sequence: TGTGCCAGCCACCGGAGCGGAGCTTACGAGCAGTACTTC. The full variable domain, completed using reference TRBV28 and TRBJ2-7, is DVKVTQSSRYLVKRTGEKVFLECVQDMDHENMFWYRQDPGLGLRLIYFSYDVKMKEKGDIPEGYSVSREKKERFSLILESASTNQTSMYLCASHRSGAYEQYFGPGTRLTVT.

The rearrangement links TRBV5-1 to TRBJ2-3, with 9 positions matching TRBD2. The CDR3 totals 18 residues. Trimming cost V 0 bases and J 5 bases; bases outside gene matches: 13. CDR1 is SGHRS, CDR2 YFSETQ, per germline. The CDR3 sequence: CASSLAPQGGRALDTQYF. In DNA, the CDR3 is TGCGCCAGCAGCTTGGCCCCCCAGGGCGGGAGGGCCTTAGATACGCAGTATTTT.

The rearrangement links TRBV7-2 to TRBJ2-7, with TRBD1 matching over 9 bases. The CDR3 spans 15 residues. Germline CDR1 and CDR2: SGHTA and FQGNSA. The J segment lost 5 bases and the V segment lost 5 bases, leaving 10 bases of the junction unmatched. The CDR3 here is CASSESRDRVNEQYF. DNA of the CDR3: TGTGCCAGCAGCGAGAGCCGGGACAGGGTCAACGAGCAGTACTTC.

The chain carries TRBV7-9 and TRBJ1-1; tentatively, D is TRBD1 (6 bases). Per germline, CDR1 SEHNR and CDR2 FQNEAQ (reference sequence). Trimming cost V 7 bases and J 0 bases, with 9 bases left between them. This CDR3 spans 13 amino acids. CDR3 bases: TGTGCCAGCATGGGACACCTGAACACTGAAGCTTTCTTT. This translates into CASMGHLNTEAFF.

As to this clone: At one boundary the junction diverges from the germline segment, which might be a read error. This chain joins TRBV19 and TRBJ1-1; D not resolved. The germline V gene has CDR1 LNHDA and CDR2 SQIVND (reference sequence). The CDR3 is 13 amino acids. CDR3: CASSGRVKTEAFF. Here the CDR3 DNA reads TGTGCCAGTAGTGGGAGGGTGAAGACTGAAGCTTTCTTT.

The CDR3: CASSGTVDSPLHF. As DNA, the CDR3 is TGTGCCAGCTCAGGGACAGTTGATTCACCCCTCCACTTT. The chain links TRBV18 to TRBJ1-6; 7 bases align to TRBD1. Germline V gives CDR1 KGHSH, CDR2 LQKENI. This CDR3 is built from 13 residues. Trimming at V came to 5 bases and at J to 8 bases, leaving 3 bases not matched to a gene. Supplemented by reference TRBV18 and TRBJ1-6, the full variable domain reads NAGVMQNPRHLVRRRGQEARLRCSPMKGHSHVYWYRQLPEEGLKFMVYLQKENIIDESGMPKERFSAEFPKEGPSILRIQQVVRGDSAAYFCASSGTVDSPLHFGNGTRLTVT.